This T cell receptor (beta chain) came from a study of CD8 T cells in Susac syndrome. Between the trimmed V and J ends, which lost 4 bases and 9 bases, there was a span of 7 bases. The CDR3 has 11 amino acids. CDR1 is LNHDA and CDR2 is SQIVND in the germline V gene (reference sequence). RNA totalling roughly 0.5 to 1 ug underwent reverse transcription with random hexamers. TCRdb recomputed calls from the immunoSEQ multiplex PCR reads with MiXCR, one row per CDR3 protein. This sample has 70,000 to 95,000 distinct CDR3 sequences; approximately 93% occur once, and the top ten carry less than 0.95%. The sample taken for sequencing was CD8+ T cells from PBMCs. The rearrangement joins TRBV19 to TRBJ2-1; D remains ambiguous. The sequence was collected from a human donor with Susac syndrome. In nucleotides, the CDR3 is TGTGCCAGTAGTAACGGCGTTGAGCAGTTCTTC. As protein: CASSNGVEQFF.